The 23 T cell receptor beta chains below all came from one sample that was sequenced in a study of type 1 and type 2 diabetes patients. Genomic DNA was the PCR template. A primer set of 30 forward and 13 reverse primers amplified the CDR3. TCRdb analysed the multiplex PCR reads with MiXCR anew, one entry per CDR3 protein. The data contain around 300,000 distinct CDR3 sequences, more than 40% of them singletons. The sequenced material came from peripheral blood mononuclear cells (PBMCs). The receptors come from a man aged 18-30 years with type 2 diabetes.

There are many counts of this clonotype. This chain uses TRBV15 with TRBJ2-5, with D tentatively TRBD1 (6 bases). Per germline, CDR1 LNHNV and CDR2 YYDKDF (reference sequence). The CDR3 runs to 16 residues. With 0 bases removed from V and 5 bases from J, the gap between germline ends came to 16 bases. The CDR3 nucleotides are TGTGCCACCAGCAGAGAGTTAGCAACAGGGTTGGAGACCCAGTACTTC. Residues: CATSRELATGLETQYF.

This clonotype was seen a few times. The chain employs TRBV4-1 and TRBJ2-2; no reliable D call. The CDR3 loop spans 16 amino acids. V shed 3 bases and J shed 7 bases, with 18 bases lying between them. From germline, CDR1 is MGHRA and CDR2 YSYEKL. CDR3 region: CASSQGPIQSFGELFF. CDR3 nucleotides: TGCGCCAGCAGCCAGGGTCCTATCCAATCGTTCGGGGAGCTGTTTTTT.

The chain links TRBV7-9 to TRBJ2-7; D may be TRBD1 (5 bases). The CDR3 covers 13 residues. The V and J ends lost 3 bases and 1 base respectively, with 7 bases between them. Germline V lookup: CDR1 SEHNR, CDR2 FQNEAQ (reference sequence). The CDR3 nucleotides are TGTGCCAGCAGCTTCAGGGATTCCTACGAGCAGTACTTC. Its protein is CASSFRDSYEQYF.

The chain recombines TRBV29-1 with TRBJ2-3; D could derive from TRBD1 or TRBD2 (5 bases each). CDR3 length: 12 amino acids. CDR1 and CDR2 from the germline V gene are SQVTM and ANQGSEA. V was trimmed by 7 bases and J by 5 bases, leaving 13 bases between them. The chain's CDR3 is CSAVRGRDTQYF. In DNA form, the CDR3 reads TGCAGCGCAGTCCGGGGCCGAGATACGCAGTATTTT.

The sample holds a few counts of this clonotype. The chain recombines TRBV6-1 with TRBJ2-7, with TRBD2 identical over 9 bases. Germline values: CDR1 MNHNS, CDR2 SASEGT. V dropped 6 bases and J dropped 0; count of bases not matched to a gene: 3. The CDR3 contains 14 residues. DNA of the CDR3: TGTGCCAGCAGCCATAGCGGGAGCTCCTACGAGCAGTACTTC. Protein product: CASSHSGSSYEQYF.

This clonotype was recorded a few times. The chain couples TRBV15 to TRBJ1-2, with no clear D. The CDR3 runs to 14 residues. Germline CDR1 LNHNV, CDR2 YYDKDF (reference sequence). The V gene lost 0 bases and the J gene lost 2 bases, with 7 bases spanning the gap. CDR3 sequence reads: CATSRDQGNYGYTF. CDR3 in DNA: TGTGCCACCAGCAGAGATCAAGGAAACTATGGCTACACCTTC.

This clonotype appeared a few times. This chain uses TRBV13 with TRBJ2-7; a weak D match, TRBD2 (5 bases). Germline lookup yields CDR1 PRHDT and CDR2 FYEKMQ (reference sequence). The CDR3 sequence is 15 residues long. Between the trimmed V and J ends, which lost 4 bases and 1 base, there was a span of 14 bases. For the CDR3, the DNA is TGTGCCAGCAGCTCAAACCGGGGTATATCCTACGAGCAGTACTTC. Residues: CASSSNRGISYEQYF.

As regards this clonotype: An end of the junction does not agree with germline; a read error may underlie this. The chain combines TRBV20-1 with TRBJ2-5; 11 bases match TRBD1. The CDR3 is 14 amino acids. Germline V CDR1 and CDR2: DFQATT, SNEGSKA (reference sequence). As DNA, the CDR3 is TGCAGTGCTAGGATGGGGGTCCGGGACAGGGGGTCTGTCTTC. This codes for CSARMGVRDRGSVF.

This chain uses TRBV12-3 or TRBV12-4 with TRBJ1-6; D gene uncertain. V lost 2 bases and J lost 9, with 11 bases in between. This CDR3 is built from 14 residues. CDR3 amino acids: CASSLRDSGSPLHF. The CDR3 region has the DNA TGTGCCAGCAGTTTACGGGATTCGGGTTCACCCCTCCACTTT.

This clonotype was found a few times. The chain has TRBV27 and TRBJ1-4; D call uncertain. The CDR3 spans 14 residues. CDR1 is MNHEY and CDR2 is SMNVEV in the germline V gene (reference sequence). Trimming removed 3 bases from V and 2 bases from J, with 7 bases in between. CDR3 nucleotides: TGTGCCAGCAGTTTTATAGGGACTAATGAAAAACTGTTTTTT. Protein sequence: CASSFIGTNEKLFF. Full variable domain (remainder filled in from reference TRBV27 and TRBJ1-4): EAQVTQNPRYLITVTGKKLTVTCSQNMNHEYMSWYRQDPGLGLRQIYYSMNVEVTDKGDVPEGYKVSRKEKRNFPLILESPSPNQTSLYFCASSFIGTNEKLFFGSGTQLSVL.

Only a few counts were recorded for this clonotype. V gene TRBV4-2 combines with J gene TRBJ1-1, with 7 bases lining up with TRBD1. Germline-derived CDR1 and CDR2 are LGHNA and YNFKEQ. Trimming took 0 bases from V and 0 from J; bases not matched to a gene: 4. The CDR3 spans 16 residues. CDR3 protein: CASSQEQGMVNTEAFF. CDR3 coding DNA: TGTGCCAGCAGCCAAGAACAGGGGATGGTGAACACTGAAGCTTTCTTT.

CDR3 coding DNA: TGTGCCAGCAGTTTAGCAGGGTTGAACATTCAGTACTTC. Its protein is CASSLAGLNIQYF. The chain recombines TRBV12-3 or TRBV12-4 with TRBJ2-4; D ambiguous. The germline V and J ends were trimmed by 0 bases and 7 bases, with 7 bases remaining between them. The CDR3 runs to 13 residues.

V and J are TRBV6-6 and TRBJ2-3; perhaps TRBD2 as D (5 bases). Trimming removed 10 bases from V and 6 bases from J, with 11 bases in between. Germline V gene data show CDR1 as MNHNY and CDR2 as SVGAGI (reference sequence). The CDR3 sequence is 11 residues long. The CDR3: CAILRGDTQYF. The CDR3 region has the DNA TGTGCCATCCTTCGCGGGGATACGCAGTATTTT.

The CDR3 nucleotides read TGTGCCTGTAGGAGCGGGAGGAATGAGCAGTTCTTC. Translating it yields CACRSGRNEQFF. The chain combines TRBV30 with TRBJ2-1, with TRBD2 matching 9 bases. Germline V gives CDR1 GTSNPN, CDR2 SVGIG (reference sequence). The V gene end was trimmed by 6 bases and the J gene end by 7 bases; junction bases not matched to a gene: 4. The length of the CDR3 is 12 residues.

This clonotype was seen more than once but under ten times. The rearrangement links TRBV7-2 to TRBJ2-7, with D possibly TRBD2 on 5 matching bases. With 5 bases removed from V and 3 bases from J, the gap between germline ends came to 11 bases. The CDR3 is 13 residues long. Germline loops: CDR1 SGHTA, CDR2 FQGNSA. The CDR3: CASSPPRGYEQYF. The CDR3 DNA is TGTGCCAGCAGCCCACCTCGGGGCTACGAGCAGTACTTC. Filled out from reference TRBV7-2 and TRBJ2-7, the complete variable domain reads GAGVSQSPSNKVTEKGKDVELRCDPISGHTALYWYRQSLGQGLEFLIYFQGNSAPDKSGLPSDRFSAERTGGSVSTLTIQRTQQEDSAVYLCASSPPRGYEQYFGPGTRLTVT.

The gene calls are TRBV19 and TRBJ1-5; 7 nucleotides align to TRBD1. CDR1 is LNHDA, CDR2 SQIVND, per germline (reference sequence). V lost 5 bases to trimming and J lost 4 bases; unmatched junction nucleotides: 5. The CDR3 runs 14 residues. The CDR3 DNA sequence: TGTGCCAGTAGTCCGAACAGGGGAAATCAGCCCCAGCATTTT. Translating it yields CASSPNRGNQPQHF.

Here the CDR3 DNA reads TGTGCCAGCAGTGAATGGGGGGGTAACGAGCAGTACTTC. This codes for CASSEWGGNEQYF. The V and J genes are TRBV6-1 and TRBJ2-7, with 7 bases identical to TRBD2. This CDR3 region has 13 residues. Unmatched junction bases numbered 3, after V lost 2 bases and J lost 5 bases. CDR1 and CDR2 (germline): MNHNS, SASEGT.

The V gene is TRBV10-1, the J gene TRBJ2-3; no clear D. The ends were cut back, 0 bases at V and 2 bases at J, with 9 bases in the middle. Germline CDR1 is WNHNN and CDR2 is SYGVQD (reference sequence). This CDR3 region has 15 residues. The CDR3: CASSESQLYTDTQYF. DNA of the CDR3: TGCGCCAGCAGTGAGTCTCAGCTTTACACAGATACGCAGTATTTT.

This sequence joins TRBV6-5 and TRBJ1-2; 7 bases map to TRBD1. Germline V lookup: CDR1 MNHEY, CDR2 SVGAGI. Trimming took 5 bases from V and 5 from J; bases not matched to a gene: 5. The CDR3 has 13 amino acids. The DNA of the CDR3 is TGTGCCAGCAGTACGACAGGGACTTATGGCTACACCTTC. Translation gives CASSTTGTYGYTF.

The gene calls are TRBV4-3 and TRBJ2-7; D tentatively fits TRBD1 or TRBD2 (5 bases each). The V and J ends lost 0 bases and 7 bases respectively, with 13 bases between them. There are 14 residues in the CDR3. Germline assignment: CDR1 LGHNA and CDR2 YSLEER. CDR3 sequence: CASSQDPRGDEQYF. CDR3 bases: TGCGCCAGCAGCCAAGACCCGAGAGGGGATGAGCAGTACTTC.

The V and J genes are TRBV19 and TRBJ2-7; no definite D call. The V end lost 2 bases, the J end lost 12 bases, and 20 bases lay between the germline ends. This CDR3 spans 14 amino acids. Germline assignment: CDR1 LNHDA and CDR2 SQIVND (reference sequence). The CDR3 bases are TGTGCCAGTAGTATATCGGGTCGGACGAGCCCTCGGTACTTC. The encoded protein is CASSISGRTSPRYF.

V usage is TRBV2 and J usage is TRBJ1-6; D is undetermined. V was shortened by 6 bases and J by 10 bases, with 13 bases between the two germline ends. This CDR3 spans 13 amino acids. The germline gives CDR1 SNHLY, CDR2 FYNNEI. The DNA of the CDR3 is TGTGCCAGCAGCCCACTCGCGGAGTCACCCCTCCACTTT. It yields the protein CASSPLAESPLHF.

The chain has TRBV7-6 and TRBJ2-6; a possible D gene is TRBD1 (5 bases). V lost 3 bases and J 0 bases, leaving 6 bases between the germline ends. The CDR3 covers 15 residues. Germline CDR1 reads SGHVS; CDR2 reads FNYEAQ. DNA of the CDR3: TGTGCCAGCAGCTTGACAGTCTCTGGGGCCAACGTCCTGACTTTC. As protein: CASSLTVSGANVLTF.